This T cell receptor (beta chain) was obtained from a study of T cells in Graves' hyperthyroidism and ophthalmopathy. Study-wide results and limits: Most clonotypes that expanded in the thyroid above 0.001 also showed up in blood. Ophthalmopathy was told apart from stable hyperthyroidism by a 13 V-J model.

Germline CDR1 MNHEY, CDR2 SVGAGI. Trimming left V 5 bases short and J 6 bases short, with 7 bases between. This CDR3 has 12 residues. TCR beta CDR3 regions were amplified from RNA. The HTBI set primed first-round TCR CDR3 RT-PCR. TCRdb ran MiXCR on the multiplex PCR reads and lists one entry per CDR3 protein. This table has roughly 840,000 distinct CDR3 sequences, 38% appearing once. This clonotype came up many times. The antigen is unknown. It was considered stable Graves' hyperthyroidism when ophthalmopathy did not progress within 18 months. Clinical symptoms, serum thyroxine, TRAb, thyroid ultrasound and orbital computed tomography informed diagnoses.

The TCR sequence derives from a man aged 18 to 29 with Graves' hyperthyroidism. V gene TRBV6-5 combines with J gene TRBJ2-2, with unresolved D. Sequenced input: blood. CDR3 residues: CASSDGSGELFF. The CDR3 DNA follows: TGTGCCAGCAGTGACGGTTCCGGGGAGCTGTTTTTT.